This T cell receptor beta chain derives from a study of human thymus T cells. Measured with immunoSEQ multiplex PCR; TCRdb has only the in-frame clones, and not every one. The data contain 55,000 to 70,000 clones, about 93% of them seen just once; the ten biggest clones take up approximately 5.9%. Only four of the eight donors provided an approximately 0.45-1 mL blood sample. This clone was seen only once. Its antigen remains unknown. V lost 4 bases to trimming and J lost 4 bases, with 14 bases between them. CDR1 and CDR2 (germline): SGHDT, YYEEEE. The CDR3 loop spans 15 amino acids. The study, taken as a whole, reports: Thymic and blood repertoires showed apparently biased V and J gene usage.

Material: blood. The receptor was isolated from a boy under two years old with a congenital heart defect but otherwise immunologically healthy. V gene TRBV5-6 combines with J gene TRBJ1-4; the D gene is possibly TRBD1 (5 bases). CDR3 nucleotides: TGTGCCAGCAGCCCCCGGGGCGGGTATAATGAAAAACTGTTTTTT. Amino acids: CASSPRGGYNEKLFF. Supplemented by reference TRBV5-6 and TRBJ1-4, the full variable domain reads DAGVTQSPTHLIKTRGQQVTLRCSPKSGHDTVSWYQQALGQGPQFIFQYYEEEERQRGNFPDRFSGHQFPNYSSELNVNALLLGDSALYLCASSPRGGYNEKLFFGSGTQLSVL.